This TCR beta chain was recovered during a study of shared clonotypes between healthy human individuals. Study observations and caveats: The study found lower generation probabilities in non-shared clonotypes than in those shared by all four donors.

There were only Caucasian adults among the donors, and all lived in Nashville, Tennessee. To note about this clone: Its antigen is not known. Other DNA sequences in this specimen translate into the identical CDR3.

This CDR3 is 15 amino acids long. The V gene end was trimmed by 0 bases and the J gene end by 5 bases; junction bases not matched to a gene: 5. Germline V gives CDR1 SGHRS, CDR2 YFSETQ. TCRdb's copy holds only in-frame clones and misses some; the assay was immunoSEQ multiplex PCR. Among about 380,000 clones listed, roughly 96% were seen once. Input material: memory CD8+ T cells sorted from blood. Subset indicated: CD45RO+ cells pooled with CCR7-negative TemRA cells. The receptor's source is a young man in good health. V is TRBV5-1 and J is TRBJ1-2, with 9 bases that match TRBD1. DNA of the CDR3: TGCGCCAGCAGCTTGGGGACAGGGGCTGGGTATGGCTACACCTTC. It yields the protein CASSLGTGAGYGYTF.